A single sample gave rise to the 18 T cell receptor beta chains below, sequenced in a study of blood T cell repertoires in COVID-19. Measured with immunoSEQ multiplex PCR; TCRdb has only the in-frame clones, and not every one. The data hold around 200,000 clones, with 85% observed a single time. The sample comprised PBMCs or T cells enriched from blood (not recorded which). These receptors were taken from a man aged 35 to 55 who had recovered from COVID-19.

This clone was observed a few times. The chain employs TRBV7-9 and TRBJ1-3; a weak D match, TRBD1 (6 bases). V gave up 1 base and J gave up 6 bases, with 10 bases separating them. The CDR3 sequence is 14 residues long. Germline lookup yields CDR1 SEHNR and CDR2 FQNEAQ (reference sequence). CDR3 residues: CASSLGQDLNTIYF. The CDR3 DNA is TGTGCCAGCAGCTTAGGACAGGACCTAAACACCATATATTTT.

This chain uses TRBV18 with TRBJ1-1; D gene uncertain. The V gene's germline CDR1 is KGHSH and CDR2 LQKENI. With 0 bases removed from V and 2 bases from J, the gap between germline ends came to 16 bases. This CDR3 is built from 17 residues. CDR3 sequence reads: CASSPPGSASINTEAFF. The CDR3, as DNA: TGTGCCAGCTCACCACCCGGTTCCGCCTCAATCAACACTGAAGCTTTCTTT.

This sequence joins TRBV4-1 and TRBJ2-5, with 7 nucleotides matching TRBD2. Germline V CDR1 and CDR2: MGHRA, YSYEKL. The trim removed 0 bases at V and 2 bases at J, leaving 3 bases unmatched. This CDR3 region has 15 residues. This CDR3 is CASSQDRGDQETQYF. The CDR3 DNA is TGCGCCAGCAGCCAAGATCGGGGGGATCAAGAGACCCAGTACTTC.

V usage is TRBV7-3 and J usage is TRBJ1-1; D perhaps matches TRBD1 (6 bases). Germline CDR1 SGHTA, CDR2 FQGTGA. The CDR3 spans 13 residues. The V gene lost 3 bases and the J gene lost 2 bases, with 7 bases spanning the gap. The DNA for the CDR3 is TGTGCCAGCAGCTTGGACAGTAACACTGAAGCTTTCTTT. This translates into CASSLDSNTEAFF.

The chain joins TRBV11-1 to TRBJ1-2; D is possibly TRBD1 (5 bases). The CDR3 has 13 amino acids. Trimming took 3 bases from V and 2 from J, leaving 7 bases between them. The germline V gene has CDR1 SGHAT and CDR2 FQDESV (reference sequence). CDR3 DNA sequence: TGTGCCAGCAGCTTGGACAACAACTATGGCTACACCTTC. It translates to CASSLDNNYGYTF. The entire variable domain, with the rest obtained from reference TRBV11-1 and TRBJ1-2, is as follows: EAEVAQSPRYKITEKSQAVAFWCDPISGHATLYWYRQILGQGPELLVQFQDESVVDDSQLPKDRFSAERLKGVDSTLKIQPAELGDSAMYLCASSLDNNYGYTFGSGTRLTVV.

CDR3 loop: CASSYHQQGAYGYTF. The CDR3, as DNA: TGTGCCAGCAGTTACCATCAACAGGGGGCCTATGGCTACACCTTC. The chain uses TRBV6-5 and TRBJ1-2; TRBD1 matches 9 bases. The CDR3 contains 15 residues. Germline loops: CDR1 MNHEY, CDR2 SVGAGI. With 2 bases clipped from V and 4 bases from J, the junction kept 5 bases outside the gene matches.

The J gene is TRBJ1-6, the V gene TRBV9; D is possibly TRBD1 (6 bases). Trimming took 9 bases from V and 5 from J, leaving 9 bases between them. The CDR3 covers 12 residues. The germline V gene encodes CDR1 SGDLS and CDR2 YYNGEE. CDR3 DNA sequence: TGTGCCACCGGGACAAATAATTCACCCCTCCACTTT. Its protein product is CATGTNNSPLHF.

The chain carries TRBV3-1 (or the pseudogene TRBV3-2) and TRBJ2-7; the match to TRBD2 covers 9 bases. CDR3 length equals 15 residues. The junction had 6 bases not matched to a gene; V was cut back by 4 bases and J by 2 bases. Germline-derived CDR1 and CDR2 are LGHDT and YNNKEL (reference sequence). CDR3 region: CASSRLSGGPYEQYF. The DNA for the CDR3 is TGTGCCAGCAGCCGGCTTAGCGGGGGCCCCTACGAGCAGTACTTC.

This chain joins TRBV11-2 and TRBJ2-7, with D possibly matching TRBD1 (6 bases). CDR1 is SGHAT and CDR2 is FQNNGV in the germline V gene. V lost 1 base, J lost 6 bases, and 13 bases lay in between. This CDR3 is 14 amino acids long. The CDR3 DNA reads TGTGCCAGCAGCTTAGCCGCAGGGGTGGGCGAGCAGTACTTC. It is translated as CASSLAAGVGEQYF.

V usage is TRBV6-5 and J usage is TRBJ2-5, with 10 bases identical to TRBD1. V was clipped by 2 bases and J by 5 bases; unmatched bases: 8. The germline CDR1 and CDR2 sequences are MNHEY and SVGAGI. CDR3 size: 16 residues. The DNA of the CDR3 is TGTGCCAGCAGTTACGGATTTTCGGACAGGGGGGAGACCCAGTACTTC. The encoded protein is CASSYGFSDRGETQYF.

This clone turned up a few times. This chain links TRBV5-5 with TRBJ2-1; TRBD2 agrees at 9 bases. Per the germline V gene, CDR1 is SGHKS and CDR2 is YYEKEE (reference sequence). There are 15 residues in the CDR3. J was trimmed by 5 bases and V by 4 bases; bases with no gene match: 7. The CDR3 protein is CASSREASGNNEQFF. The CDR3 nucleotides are TGTGCCAGCAGCAGGGAGGCTAGCGGGAACAATGAGCAGTTCTTC.

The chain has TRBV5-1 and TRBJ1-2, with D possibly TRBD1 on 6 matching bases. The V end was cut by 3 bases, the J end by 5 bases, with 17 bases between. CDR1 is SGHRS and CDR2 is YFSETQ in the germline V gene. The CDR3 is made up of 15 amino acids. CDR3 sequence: CASSSSAGGGYGYTF. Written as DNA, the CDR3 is TGCGCCAGCAGCTCATCAGCGGGGGGCGGGTATGGCTACACCTTC.

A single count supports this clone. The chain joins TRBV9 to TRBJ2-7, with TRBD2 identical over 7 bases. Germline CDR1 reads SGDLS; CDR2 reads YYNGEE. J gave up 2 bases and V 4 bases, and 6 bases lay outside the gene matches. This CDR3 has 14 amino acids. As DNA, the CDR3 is TGTGCCAGCAGCATACGGGACTACCCCTACGAGCAGTACTTC. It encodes CASSIRDYPYEQYF.

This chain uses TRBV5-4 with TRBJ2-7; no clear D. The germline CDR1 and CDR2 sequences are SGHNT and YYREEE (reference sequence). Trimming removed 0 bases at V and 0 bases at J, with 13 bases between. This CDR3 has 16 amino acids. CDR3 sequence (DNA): TGTGCCAGCAGCTTGGTTGCGATTCGTTACTCCTACGAGCAGTACTTC. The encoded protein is CASSLVAIRYSYEQYF. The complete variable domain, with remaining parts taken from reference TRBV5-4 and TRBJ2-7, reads ETGVTQSPTHLIKTRGQQVTLRCSSQSGHNTVSWYQQALGQGPQFIFQYYREEENGRGNFPPRFSGLQFPNYSSELNVNALELDDSALYLCASSLVAIRYSYEQYFGPGTRLTVT.

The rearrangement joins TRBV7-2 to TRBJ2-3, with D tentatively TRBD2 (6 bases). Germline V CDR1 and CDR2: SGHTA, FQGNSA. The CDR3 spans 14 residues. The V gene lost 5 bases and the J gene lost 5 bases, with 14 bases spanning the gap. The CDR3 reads CASSPGVGGDTQYF. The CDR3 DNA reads TGTGCCAGCAGCCCCGGTGTGGGGGGAGATACGCAGTATTTT.

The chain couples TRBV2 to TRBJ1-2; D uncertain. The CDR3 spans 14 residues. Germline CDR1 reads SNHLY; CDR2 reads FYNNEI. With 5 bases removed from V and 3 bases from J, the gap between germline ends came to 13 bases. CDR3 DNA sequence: TGTGCCAGCAGTTTATTCAGAGGCCACTATGGCTACACCTTC. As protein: CASSLFRGHYGYTF. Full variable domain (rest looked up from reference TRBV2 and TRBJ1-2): EPEVTQTPSHQVTQMGQEVILRCVPISNHLYFYWYRQILGQKVEFLVSFYNNEISEKSEIFDDQFSVERPDGSNFTLKIRSTKLEDSAMYFCASSLFRGHYGYTFGSGTRLTVV.

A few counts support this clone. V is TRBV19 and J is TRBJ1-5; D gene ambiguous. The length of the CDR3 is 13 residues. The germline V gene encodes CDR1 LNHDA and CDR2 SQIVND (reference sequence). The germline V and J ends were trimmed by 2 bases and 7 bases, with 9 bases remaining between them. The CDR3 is CASSIRSAQPQHF. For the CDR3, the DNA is TGTGCCAGTAGTATAAGGTCAGCGCAGCCCCAGCATTTT.

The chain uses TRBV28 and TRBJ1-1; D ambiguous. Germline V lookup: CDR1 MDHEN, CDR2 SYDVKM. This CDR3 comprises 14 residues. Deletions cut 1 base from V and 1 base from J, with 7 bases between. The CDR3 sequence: CASSLFRGNTEAFF. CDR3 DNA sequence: TGTGCCAGCAGTTTATTTCGAGGGAACACTGAAGCTTTCTTT.